Below are 15 T cell receptor beta chains sequenced from a single sample in a study of T cell responses to AZD1222 COVID-19 vaccine. Some clones are missing from TCRdb's copy, which holds only in-frame ones; the method was immunoSEQ multiplex PCR. The top ten clones hold roughly 3.9% of a sample with some 120,000 clones, 70% to 90% of them seen once. The sample here was peripheral blood, taken on day 0 of MenACWY control vaccination. The origin of the receptors is an adult in good health.

V gene TRBV4-3 combines with J gene TRBJ2-5, with TRBD2 identical over 13 bases. The germline CDR1 and CDR2 sequences are LGHNA and YSLEER. V shed 1 base and J 2 bases; nucleotides not matched to a gene: 7. This CDR3 region has 18 residues. The CDR3 coding sequence is TGCGCCAGCAGCCAAGGACTAGCGGGGGGCATGGGGCAAGAGACCCAGTACTTC. Protein sequence: CASSQGLAGGMGQETQYF.

The sample holds one count of this clone. The chain links TRBV7-2 to TRBJ1-5, with 7 bases aligning to TRBD1. This CDR3 has 16 amino acids. Germline V gene data show CDR1 as SGHTA and CDR2 as FQGNSA. Unmatched junction bases numbered 8, after V lost 5 bases and J lost 1 base. CDR3 residues: CASSPGDRRSNQPQHF. As DNA, the CDR3 is TGTGCCAGCAGCCCCGGGGACAGACGAAGCAATCAGCCCCAGCATTTT.

The J gene is TRBJ1-6, the V gene TRBV19; D may be TRBD1 (5 bases). This CDR3 is built from 16 residues. V dropped 3 bases and J dropped 0 bases, with 9 bases sitting between them. CDR1 and CDR2 from the germline V gene are LNHDA and SQIVND (reference sequence). The CDR3 DNA reads TGTGCCAGTAGTATGGGACCGAGCTCCTATAATTCACCCCTCCACTTT. This codes for CASSMGPSSYNSPLHF.

This clone came up once. This rearrangement joins TRBV12-3 or TRBV12-4 to TRBJ2-7; TRBD2 is a possible D gene (5 bases). The CDR3 covers 12 residues. The V and J ends lost 7 bases and 10 bases respectively, with 17 bases between them. In DNA form, the CDR3 reads TGTGCCAGCACCTCGAGTAGAGGGAAACAGTACTTC. It specifies CASTSSRGKQYF.

As concerns this clone: The identical CDR3 is also encoded by other nucleotide sequences in the sample. The chain recombines TRBV7-3 with TRBJ2-7; D is unresolved. Between the trimmed V and J ends, which lost 4 bases and 4 bases, there was a span of 14 bases. The CDR3 loop spans 14 amino acids. Per the germline V gene, CDR1 is SGHTA and CDR2 is FQGTGA. CDR3 protein: CASSSHAGPYEQYF. The DNA of the CDR3 is TGTGCCAGCAGCTCCCACGCCGGCCCTTACGAGCAGTACTTC.

This sequence joins TRBV5-8 and TRBJ1-3; no firm D call. The CDR3 has 12 residues. V was shortened by 0 bases and J by 11 bases, with 9 bases between the two germline ends. CDR1 is SGHTS, CDR2 YDEGEE, per germline. In DNA form, the CDR3 reads TGTGCCAGCAGCTTGGACTTAGTCCCCATATATTTT. This translates into CASSLDLVPIYF.

The J gene is TRBJ1-1, the V gene TRBV28; tentative D call: TRBD1 (5 bases). The CDR3 runs to 15 residues. Between the trimmed V and J ends, which lost 7 bases and 5 bases, there was a span of 20 bases. Germline loops: CDR1 MDHEN, CDR2 SYDVKM. The CDR3 protein is CASTLVGDVVTEAFF. DNA of the CDR3: TGTGCCAGCACCCTAGTGGGGGACGTAGTGACTGAAGCTTTCTTT.

The chain recombines TRBV9 with TRBJ2-5, with TRBD1 identical over 8 bases. V dropped 2 bases and J dropped 1; count of bases not matched to a gene: 10. CDR1 and CDR2 from the germline V gene are SGDLS and YYNGEE. The CDR3 is 17 residues long. CDR3 DNA sequence: TGTGCCAGCAGCGTCGACTCGGACAGGGAAGGCCAAGAGACCCAGTACTTC. Amino acids: CASSVDSDREGQETQYF.

The chain uses TRBV10-1 and TRBJ2-1; the match to TRBD1 covers 9 bases. This CDR3 spans 16 amino acids. Germline V gene data show CDR1 as WNHNN and CDR2 as SYGVQD (reference sequence). V trimming: 9 bases; J trimming: 7 bases; junction bases outside the gene matches: 16. The CDR3 region has the DNA TGCGCCAGGCGGGACAGGGTGGCCGATGAGAGAAATGAGCAGTTCTTC. Its protein product is CARRDRVADERNEQFF.

The V gene is TRBV5-1, the J gene TRBJ2-5; unclear D gene. V gave up 3 bases and J gave up 5 bases, with 11 bases separating them. Germline V gives CDR1 SGHRS, CDR2 YFSETQ. The CDR3 contains 13 residues. This chain's CDR3 is CASSSGSQETQYF. DNA of the CDR3: TGCGCCAGCAGCTCTGGGTCGCAGGAGACCCAGTACTTC.

This chain joins TRBV6-5 and TRBJ1-6; D remains ambiguous. The germline V gene encodes CDR1 MNHEY and CDR2 SVGAGI. The V end lost 9 bases, the J end lost 6 bases, and 9 bases lay between the germline ends. The CDR3 contains 12 residues. CDR3 loop: CASARINSPLHF. As DNA, the CDR3 is TGTGCCAGTGCCAGAATTAATTCACCCCTCCACTTT.

The rearrangement uses TRBV10-3 and TRBJ1-5; 8 positions agree with TRBD1. With V trimmed by 3 bases and J by 2 bases, 0 bases remained unmatched. CDR3 length equals 14 residues. Per the germline V gene, CDR1 is ENHRY and CDR2 is SYGVKD. The CDR3 DNA sequence: TGTGCCATCAGTGACAGGGGGCGCAATCAGCCCCAGCATTTT. Residues: CAISDRGRNQPQHF.

The genes are TRBV12-3 or TRBV12-4 and TRBJ1-1; D remains ambiguous. The CDR3 loop spans 13 amino acids. V lost 7 bases to trimming and J lost 1 base, with 10 bases between them. This CDR3 is CASTLGANTEAFF. CDR3 coding DNA: TGTGCCAGCACCCTGGGAGCGAACACTGAAGCTTTCTTT.

This chain connects TRBV6-2 or TRBV6-3 to TRBJ1-5; the match to TRBD1 covers 7 bases. The V gene end was trimmed by 5 bases and the J gene end by 5 bases; junction bases not matched to a gene: 3. Looked up from germline, CDR1 is MNHEY and CDR2 is SVGEGT. CDR3 length: 13 residues. The CDR3 nucleotides read TGTGCCAGCAGTAACGGACAGGATCAGCCCCAGCATTTT. Translated, it gives CASSNGQDQPQHF.

The chain has TRBV7-3 and TRBJ2-5; 9 bases fit TRBD1. Germline V gives CDR1 SGHTA, CDR2 FQGTGA. Unmatched junction bases numbered 6, after V lost 0 bases and J lost 4 bases. This CDR3 spans 16 amino acids. In nucleotides, the CDR3 is TGTGCCAGCAGCTTAACTCAACAGGGGGCGGGAGAGACCCAGTACTTC. This gives the protein CASSLTQQGAGETQYF.